There are a few counts of the clone carrying this T cell receptor (beta chain). The antigen remains undetermined. The sample is drawn from a study of human T cells and chemical hapten exposure. One entry per CDR3 protein results from TCRdb running MiXCR on the RACE reads. Of over 55,000 distinct CDR3 sequences in the sample, approximately 13% were seen once. The CDR3 has 13 residues. Germline V gene lookup returns CDR1 MRHNA and CDR2 SNTAGT. Trimming shortened V by 5 bases and J by 6 bases, and 10 bases separated the two germline ends. Time point of the sample: patch test 3, about 24 weeks after DPC sensitization. Treatment: therapeutic diphenylcyclopropenone sensitization with weekly scalp DPC. The study's findings and limits: TCRs above 1 in 1000 frequency stayed constant with DPC sensitization.

The clonotype was recovered from a man aged 25 to 45 with alopecia areata. Some clones in this sample may be carry-over from other donors' samples. The J gene is TRBJ2-2, the V gene TRBV6-4; maybe TRBD1 (6 bases). This specimen was whole blood, taken in connection with sensitization to the hapten diphenylcyclopropenone (DPC). The CDR3 is CASSQGLAGELFF. The CDR3 bases are TGTGCCAGCAGTCAGGGGTTGGCCGGGGAGCTGTTTTTT.